Following are 14 T cell receptor beta chains from one sample sequenced in a study of OX40 agonist ivuxolimab in advanced cancers. Data came from immunoSEQ multiplex PCR; TCRdb stores just in-frame clones and leaves some out. The profile covers about 48,000 clones, with around 90% appearing a single time and approximately 6.8% taken by the ten largest. Material: CD4+ or CD8+ T cells sorted from blood, obtained in a trial of the OX40 agonist ivuxolimab. Every receptor here comes from an adult with an advanced solid tumor such as melanoma, head and neck, liver or kidney cancer.

The count of this clone is one. The chain links TRBV4-1 to TRBJ2-3, with 7 positions matching TRBD2. Germline trimming cut 0 bases from V and 7 bases from J; bases unmatched to any gene: 7. The CDR3 length is 15 residues. Germline-derived CDR1 and CDR2 are MGHRA and YSYEKL. CDR3 nucleotide sequence: TGCGCCAGCAGCCAAGAGGGACGCGGGGGATATACGCAGTATTTT. This gives the protein CASSQEGRGGYTQYF.

This clone showed up just a few times. The chain is built from TRBV9 and TRBJ1-1, with unresolved D. This CDR3 region has 15 residues. V dropped 0 bases and J dropped 2 bases, with 11 bases sitting between them. Germline V gene lookup returns CDR1 SGDLS and CDR2 YYNGEE. The CDR3, as DNA: TGTGCCAGCAGCGTAGTTGGCGCTTTCAACACTGAAGCTTTCTTT. This translates into CASSVVGAFNTEAFF.

This clone was found once. The chain joins TRBV6-5 to TRBJ1-1; no clear D. CDR1 and CDR2 (germline): MNHEY, SVGAGI. V lost 0 bases and J 4 bases, leaving 12 bases between the germline ends. The CDR3 loop spans 15 amino acids. The CDR3, as DNA: TGTGCCAGCAGTTACTCATTGGGGTTAGGCACTGAAGCTTTCTTT. The encoded protein is CASSYSLGLGTEAFF.

The V gene is TRBV6-5, the J gene TRBJ2-7; tentatively, D is TRBD1 or TRBD2 (5 bases each). V lost 6 bases to trimming and J lost 2 bases, with 14 bases between them. CDR3 length: 14 residues. Germline CDR1 is MNHEY and CDR2 is SVGAGI. This CDR3 is CASRIRDVTYEQYF. CDR3 nucleotide sequence: TGTGCCAGCAGAATCCGGGACGTCACCTACGAGCAGTACTTC.

There are a few counts of this clone. The chain is built from TRBV27 and TRBJ2-1; unclear D gene. This CDR3 is 13 amino acids long. V was pared by 4 bases and J by 0 bases, with 4 bases between. Germline V gene lookup returns CDR1 MNHEY and CDR2 SMNVEV (reference sequence). CDR3 protein: CASSYGSYNEQFF. The CDR3, as DNA: TGTGCCAGCAGTTACGGCTCCTACAATGAGCAGTTCTTC.

This sequence joins TRBV6-1 and TRBJ2-3; D is perhaps TRBD2 (7 bases). The V and J ends lost 8 bases and 5 bases respectively, with 20 bases between them. CDR1 is MNHNS, CDR2 SASEGT, per germline. The CDR3 is made up of 15 amino acids. The CDR3 DNA follows: TGTGCCAGCTTTCTAGGGGGGGATCGGGGAGATACGCAGTATTTT. Its translation is CASFLGGDRGDTQYF.

This chain joins TRBV29-1 and TRBJ1-1; D possibly corresponds to TRBD1 (6 bases). Trimming removed 6 bases from V and 1 base from J, with 12 bases in between. The CDR3 sequence is 13 residues long. Germline CDR1 is SQVTM and CDR2 is ANQGSEA. The CDR3 DNA is TGCAGCGTCGGCAGGACAGAGAACACTGAAGCTTTCTTT. Translating it yields CSVGRTENTEAFF.

The rearrangement links TRBV11-2 to TRBJ2-3, with D perhaps assigned TRBD1 or TRBD2 (6 bases each). The CDR3 has 16 residues. The germline V and J ends were trimmed by 1 base and 1 base, with 12 bases remaining between them. Per the germline V gene, CDR1 is SGHAT and CDR2 is FQNNGV. In DNA form, the CDR3 reads TGTGCCAGCAGCTTAGCGTTGGGGGGCGGCACAGATACGCAGTATTTT. It encodes CASSLALGGGTDTQYF.

The V gene is TRBV29-1, the J gene TRBJ2-2, with 10 nucleotides matching TRBD1. The germline CDR1 and CDR2 sequences are SQVTM and ANQGSEA. V lost 8 bases to trimming and J lost 8 bases; unmatched junction nucleotides: 5. The CDR3 sequence is 12 residues long. The CDR3 loop is CSLGQGGGELFF. The CDR3 nucleotides read TGCAGCCTCGGACAGGGGGGAGGGGAGCTGTTTTTT.

The genes are TRBV5-1 and TRBJ2-6; no firm D call. The V gene lost 10 bases and the J gene lost 4 bases, with 3 bases spanning the gap. Germline CDR1 and CDR2: SGHRS and YFSETQ. The CDR3 length is 10 residues. The CDR3 is CAGGANVLTF. Here the CDR3 DNA reads TGCGCCGGGGGGGCCAACGTCCTGACTTTC.

The chain carries TRBV6-5 and TRBJ2-1, with a weak D call TRBD2 (5 bases). V was clipped by 4 bases and J by 10 bases, with 11 bases between them. The CDR3 extends over 12 amino acids. Germline V CDR1 and CDR2: MNHEY, SVGAGI. In nucleotides, the CDR3 is TGTGCCAGCAGTTCCGGGATGAGCGAGCAGTTCTTC. Protein sequence: CASSSGMSEQFF.

V usage is TRBV2 and J usage is TRBJ1-4; D is unclear. Trimming took 4 bases from V and 6 from J, leaving 6 bases between them. Germline CDR1 SNHLY, CDR2 FYNNEI. The CDR3 contains 12 residues. In DNA form, the CDR3 reads TGTGCCAGCAGTGCCGGGGATGAAAAACTGTTTTTT. Its protein is CASSAGDEKLFF.

The rearrangement links TRBV6-5 to TRBJ2-1; 7 nucleotides align to TRBD1. The V gene's germline CDR1 is MNHEY and CDR2 SVGAGI. J lost 8 bases, V lost 4 bases, and 8 bases had no gene match. The CDR3 spans 14 residues. In DNA, the CDR3 is TGTGCCAGCAGTTTGACAGGGCCTGGGGATGAGCAGTTCTTC. It specifies CASSLTGPGDEQFF.

This sequence joins TRBV4-2 and TRBJ1-1; D uncertain. V gave up 3 bases and J gave up 1 base, with 12 bases separating them. From germline, CDR1 is LGHNA and CDR2 YNFKEQ. The CDR3 contains 15 residues. The CDR3 sequence: CASSQSIIENTEAFF. CDR3 DNA sequence: TGTGCCAGCAGCCAGAGTATTATAGAGAACACTGAAGCTTTCTTT.